These 19 T cell receptor beta chains were all obtained from the same sample, sequenced in a study of shared clonotypes between healthy human individuals. Sequencing was performed with immunoSEQ multiplex PCR; in TCRdb, only in-frame clones are kept and a portion is missing. The sample has some 2,400,000 clones, under 97% seen once. The sample was naive CD4+ T cells sorted from blood. This sample's subset: CD45RA+ positively selected. The receptors come from a young man in good health.

V and J are TRBV28 and TRBJ1-5; a possible D gene is TRBD1 (5 bases). Germline CDR1 MDHEN, CDR2 SYDVKM. This CDR3 contains 15 residues. With 6 bases removed from V and 3 bases from J, the gap between germline ends came to 15 bases. In DNA form, the CDR3 reads TGTGCCAGCAGCTTGGGTCTGGGGGACAATCAGCCCCAGCATTTT. This gives the protein CASSLGLGDNQPQHF.

The V call is TRBV2, the J call TRBJ2-7; the D is unclear. Germline CDR1 is SNHLY and CDR2 is FYNNEI. The CDR3 sequence is 12 residues long. Trimming took off 8 bases at V and 1 base at J, with 9 bases between the two ends. The CDR3 region is CASSTPSYEQYF. The DNA of the CDR3 is TGTGCCAGCTCGACACCATCCTACGAGCAGTACTTC.

The CDR3 DNA is TGCGCCAGCAGGGTTCAGGTAAACTCCTACGAGCAGTACTTC. Residues: CASRVQVNSYEQYF. This chain links TRBV5-1 with TRBJ2-7; D gene ambiguous. Germline V gene lookup returns CDR1 SGHRS and CDR2 YFSETQ. V was shortened by 5 bases and J by 0 bases, with 12 bases between the two germline ends. This CDR3 has 14 amino acids.

The table lists this clone with a count of one. Other DNA sequences in the same sample also yield this CDR3. V is TRBV28 and J is TRBJ1-5; 9 nucleotides agree with TRBD1. The J segment lost 5 bases and the V segment lost 6 bases, leaving 5 bases of the junction unmatched. CDR1 is MDHEN, CDR2 SYDVKM, per germline. This CDR3 is 14 amino acids long. This chain's CDR3 is CASSLDRGDQPQHF. CDR3 in DNA: TGTGCCAGCAGCCTTGACAGGGGGGATCAGCCCCAGCATTTT.

To note about this clone: The same CDR3 arises from other DNA sequences in this sample as well. The genes are TRBV15 and TRBJ1-5; the match to TRBD1 covers 7 bases. From germline, CDR1 is LNHNV and CDR2 YYDKDF (reference sequence). There are 15 residues in the CDR3. The trim removed 0 bases at V and 4 bases at J, leaving 3 bases unmatched. CDR3 sequence: CATSRDGTVNQPQHF. The CDR3 bases are TGTGCCACCAGCAGAGATGGGACAGTAAATCAGCCCCAGCATTTT. The variable domain in full, with the rest retrieved from reference TRBV15 and TRBJ1-5, is DAMVIQNPRYQVTQFGKPVTLSCSQTLNHNVMYWYQQKSSQAPKLLFHYYDKDFNNEADTPDNFQSRRPNTSFCFLDIRSPGLGDTAMYLCATSRDGTVNQPQHFGDGTRLSIL.

For this clone: This sample also contains other DNA sequences that code for the same CDR3. V is TRBV14 and J is TRBJ2-3; D is uncertain. Germline loops: CDR1 SGHDN, CDR2 FVKESK. Trimming took 1 base from V and 1 from J, leaving 6 bases between them. CDR3 length equals 14 residues. The CDR3 bases are TGTGCCAGCAGCCAAGGACGAGGCACAGATACGCAGTATTTT. Translation: CASSQGRGTDTQYF.

This clone has a single count. The V and J genes are TRBV7-9 and TRBJ1-2; D might be TRBD1 (6 bases). Germline loops: CDR1 SEHNR, CDR2 FQNEAQ (reference sequence). Trimming removed 3 bases at V and 2 bases at J, with 10 bases between. CDR3 length equals 14 residues. CDR3 in amino acids: CASSFSGQNYGYTF. CDR3 DNA sequence: TGTGCCAGCAGCTTTTCCGGACAGAACTATGGCTACACCTTC.

J is TRBJ2-2 and V is TRBV19, with D maybe TRBD2 (6 bases). CDR1 and CDR2 (germline): LNHDA, SQIVND (reference sequence). The CDR3 has 14 amino acids. Trimming removed 5 bases from V and 3 bases from J, with 10 bases in between. CDR3 sequence: CASSGREDTGELFF. DNA for the CDR3: TGTGCCAGTAGTGGCAGGGAGGACACCGGGGAGCTGTTTTTT.

The chain carries TRBV10-2 and TRBJ2-3; D unclear. The CDR3 contains 13 residues. V lost 6 bases to trimming and J lost 3 bases, with 10 bases between them. Germline CDR1 and CDR2: WSHSY and SAAADI. The CDR3 DNA follows: TGCGCCAGCAGAGATGGATGGACAGATACGCAGTATTTT. This translates into CASRDGWTDTQYF.

The J gene is TRBJ2-1, the V gene TRBV7-9; D not resolved. Germline CDR1 is SEHNR and CDR2 is FQNEAQ (reference sequence). The CDR3 has 13 amino acids. V was trimmed by 3 bases and J by 10 bases, leaving 13 bases between them. The DNA for the CDR3 is TGTGCCAGCAGCTTGTCCGGGTGGGTGGAGCAGTTCTTC. Translating gives CASSLSGWVEQFF.

The V gene is TRBV7-8, the J gene TRBJ2-7; D possibly corresponds to TRBD2 (6 bases). CDR3 size: 15 residues. Germline V gene data show CDR1 as SGHVS and CDR2 as FQNEAQ. V was trimmed by 2 bases and J by 0 bases, leaving 11 bases between them. For the CDR3, the DNA is TGTGCCAGCAGCTTAACGGGGACTGTCTCCTACGAGCAGTACTTC. The encoded protein is CASSLTGTVSYEQYF.

This clone was counted once. The J gene is TRBJ1-6, the V gene TRBV5-5, with D uncertain. The CDR3 length is 14 residues. CDR1 is SGHKS and CDR2 is YYEKEE in the germline V gene (reference sequence). V gave up 1 base and J gave up 6 bases, with 8 bases separating them. CDR3 nucleotide sequence: TGTGCCAGCAGCTTGTCCCAGCTTAATTCACCCCTCCACTTT. Translating it yields CASSLSQLNSPLHF.

The chain has TRBV19 and TRBJ2-3, with TRBD1 identical over 9 bases. Germline lookup yields CDR1 LNHDA and CDR2 SQIVND (reference sequence). CDR3 length equals 13 residues. The V and J ends lost 6 bases and 2 bases, in that order; junction bases with no gene match: 0. The CDR3 is CASRQGATDTQYF. The CDR3 DNA follows: TGTGCCAGTAGACAGGGGGCCACAGATACGCAGTATTTT.

This clone has only one observation. This chain uses TRBV28 with TRBJ2-1, with 7 bases identical to TRBD1. The length of the CDR3 is 13 residues. Germline assignment: CDR1 MDHEN and CDR2 SYDVKM. V gave up 4 bases and J gave up 9 bases; unmatched junction bases: 6. CDR3 sequence reads: CASSSTGAGEQFF. DNA for the CDR3: TGTGCCAGCAGTTCCACAGGGGCGGGTGAGCAGTTCTTC.

V and J are TRBV30 and TRBJ2-5; D may be TRBD1 (6 bases). Deletions cut 7 bases from V and 5 bases from J, with 11 bases between. There are 11 residues in the CDR3. CDR1 is GTSNPN, CDR2 SVGIG, per germline (reference sequence). The CDR3 is CASQGMETQYF. The CDR3 coding sequence is TGTGCCTCCCAGGGGATGGAGACCCAGTACTTC.

V usage is TRBV25-1 and J usage is TRBJ1-6; TRBD1 is a possible D gene (5 bases). The CDR3 runs 13 residues. The V end was cut by 7 bases, the J end by 9 bases, with 13 bases between. Germline CDR1 is MGHDK and CDR2 is SYGVNS. The CDR3 DNA reads TGTGCCAGCATGAAGGGGTCCGGTTCACCCCTCCACTTT. It yields the protein CASMKGSGSPLHF.

The chain has TRBV11-1 and TRBJ1-2; 8 bases map to TRBD1. CDR3 length: 14 amino acids. V lost 3 bases to trimming and J lost 4 bases; unmatched junction nucleotides: 4. The germline gives CDR1 SGHAT, CDR2 FQDESV (reference sequence). As DNA, the CDR3 is TGTGCCAGCAGCTTCGCGGGACAGGTCTATGGCTACACCTTC. Translated, it gives CASSFAGQVYGYTF.

This chain joins TRBV7-2 and TRBJ2-3, with TRBD2 identical over 7 bases. Germline V gene sequence: CDR1 SGHTA, CDR2 FQGNSA. The CDR3 is 16 residues long. V lost 1 base, J lost 1 base, and 5 bases stayed unmatched. The CDR3 bases are TGTGCCAGCAGCTTAGTTATAGGGAGGGGCACAGATACGCAGTATTTT. It translates to CASSLVIGRGTDTQYF.

As for this clone: Distinct nucleotide sequences in the sample also encode this CDR3. This chain joins TRBV30 and TRBJ2-7, with D uncertain. Trimming cost V 1 base and J 3 bases, with 7 bases left between them. Germline V gene data show CDR1 as GTSNPN and CDR2 as SVGIG (reference sequence). CDR3 size: 12 residues. The CDR3 sequence is CAWSAGRYEQYF. The CDR3 DNA reads as TGTGCCTGGAGTGCAGGACGCTACGAGCAGTACTTC.